A single sample gave rise to the 9 T cell receptor beta chains below, sequenced in a study of T cells in Graves' hyperthyroidism and ophthalmopathy. RNA transcripts were the template for amplifying TCR beta CDR3 regions. HTBI primers were employed in a first-round RT-PCR of the TCR CDR3. TCRdb ran MiXCR on the multiplex PCR reads and lists one entry per CDR3 protein. The sample includes about 420,000 distinct CDR3 sequences, roughly 15% seen only once; the top ten take 4% to 6.5%. The sample taken for sequencing was blood. The source of these receptors is a woman aged 18-30 years with Graves' hyperthyroidism.

This clonotype came up many times. This chain joins TRBV28 and TRBJ1-5, with TRBD1 matching 8 bases. The J segment lost 0 bases and the V segment lost 6 bases, leaving 10 bases of the junction unmatched. CDR1 is MDHEN and CDR2 is SYDVKM in the germline V gene. This CDR3 contains 17 residues. The CDR3 sequence: CASSHTGQGFSNQPQHF. In DNA form, the CDR3 reads TGTGCCAGCAGCCACACCGGACAGGGATTTAGCAATCAGCCCCAGCATTTT.

The gene calls are TRBV5-5 and TRBJ2-7; 8 nucleotides align to TRBD1. V dropped 0 bases and J dropped 2; count of bases not matched to a gene: 13. Germline-derived CDR1 and CDR2 are SGHKS and YYEKEE (reference sequence). The CDR3 totals 18 residues. This CDR3 reads CASSLVPGGGLNTYEQYF. In nucleotides, the CDR3 is TGTGCCAGCAGCTTGGTTCCAGGGGGCGGTCTAAATACCTACGAGCAGTACTTC.

This clonotype was found many times. The J gene is TRBJ1-6, the V gene TRBV28; D call uncertain. V lost 2 bases, J lost 5 bases, and 1 base lay in between. This CDR3 has 12 residues. Germline V gene sequence: CDR1 MDHEN, CDR2 SYDVKM. CDR3 in amino acids: CASSLNNSPLHF. The CDR3 nucleotides read TGTGCCAGCAGTTTAAATAATTCACCCCTCCACTTT.

This clonotype was detected a few times. J is TRBJ1-2 and V is TRBV2; no clear D. In germline, CDR1 is SNHLY, CDR2 FYNNEI. V lost 2 bases and J lost 4, with 11 bases in between. The CDR3 has 14 amino acids. Written as DNA, the CDR3 is TGTGCCAGCAGTGAATTGTCAAGCTTCTATGGCTACACCTTC. Its protein product is CASSELSSFYGYTF.

This clonotype was observed at least ten times. The chain links TRBV20-1 to TRBJ1-5; no clear D gene. V was shortened by 7 bases and J by 1 base, with 5 bases between the two germline ends. This CDR3 is built from 11 residues. The germline V gene encodes CDR1 DFQATT and CDR2 SNEGSKA (reference sequence). CDR3 sequence: CSDGSNQPQHF. The DNA of the CDR3 is TGCAGTGACGGGAGCAATCAGCCCCAGCATTTT.

There are many counts of this clonotype. The chain recombines TRBV2 with TRBJ2-1; possibly TRBD2 for D (5 bases). In germline, CDR1 is SNHLY, CDR2 FYNNEI. CDR3 length: 15 residues. V was clipped by 6 bases and J by 5 bases, with 17 bases between them. CDR3 nucleotide sequence: TGTGCCAGCAGCCTTTGGACTCTCCCTAACAATGAGCAGTTCTTC. As protein: CASSLWTLPNNEQFF.

J is TRBJ2-1 and V is TRBV2; TRBD2 aligns across 8 bases. Germline loops: CDR1 SNHLY, CDR2 FYNNEI. After removal of 2 bases from V and 10 bases from J, the junction contained 1 base not matched to a gene. The CDR3 spans 12 residues. Here the CDR3 reads CASSESGGEQFF. The CDR3 DNA sequence: TGTGCCAGCAGTGAAAGCGGGGGCGAGCAGTTCTTC. The whole variable domain, remainder taken from reference TRBV2 and TRBJ2-1, is EPEVTQTPSHQVTQMGQEVILRCVPISNHLYFYWYRQILGQKVEFLVSFYNNEISEKSEIFDDQFSVERPDGSNFTLKIRSTKLEDSAMYFCASSESGGEQFFGPGTRLTVL.

Worth noting for this clonotype: Possible read error: a much larger clone is one base away. This chain connects TRBV28 to TRBJ2-7; D remains ambiguous. The end of the DNA is better explained by TRBJ2-1, so the J call may be wrong. Germline CDR1 is MDHEN and CDR2 is SYDVKM. The CDR3 consists of 15 residues. The CDR3 region is CASSRAKTYSYEQFF. In DNA, the CDR3 is TGTGCCAGCAGCCGCGCTAAGACATACTCCTACGAGCAGTTCTTC.

The genes are TRBV5-6 and TRBJ1-2, with a weak D call TRBD1 (6 bases). The germline V and J ends were trimmed by 4 bases and 3 bases, with 13 bases remaining between them. The germline CDR1 and CDR2 sequences are SGHDT and YYEEEE. CDR3 length: 14 residues. The chain's CDR3 is CASSPAGAYYGYTF. For the CDR3, the DNA is TGTGCCAGCAGCCCCGCGGGGGCGTACTATGGCTACACCTTC.